This T cell receptor (beta chain) was sequenced for a study of beta chain features in type 1 diabetes. Expressed TCRB transcripts were sequenced because the isolated RNA had all been reverse transcribed beforehand. The assay was immunoSEQ multiplex PCR, and TCRdb's table has in-frame clones only and misses some. Counted here are hundreds of thousands of clones, 68% occurring once; the ten biggest clones make up 0.053%. The CDR3 sequence is 13 residues long. Trimming removed 1 base from V and 2 bases from J, with 7 bases in between. CDR1 SGHRS and CDR2 YFSETQ come from the germline V gene. This receptor was taken from a man between 25 and 39 years old in good health. The sequenced sample was naive CD4+ T cells from blood. The rearrangement uses TRBV5-1 and TRBJ2-7; tentative D call: TRBD1 (5 bases). The CDR3 DNA reads TGCGCCAGCAGCTTGCAGGGTACCTACGAGCAGTACTTC. It translates to CASSLQGTYEQYF. Full variable domain (rest looked up from reference TRBV5-1 and TRBJ2-7): KAGVTQTPRYLIKTRGQQVTLSCSPISGHRSVSWYQQTPGQGLQFLFEYFSETQRNKGNFPGRFSGRQFSNSRSEMNVSTLELGDSALYLCASSLQGTYEQYFGPGTRLTVT.